This TCR beta chain was captured by sequencing in a study of T cells in Graves' hyperthyroidism and ophthalmopathy. The V end was cut by 1 base, the J end by 13 bases, with 13 bases between. The CDR3 totals 12 residues. Germline CDR1 reads SGHAT; CDR2 reads FQNNGV. Over 18 months, lack of ophthalmopathy progression marked Graves' hyperthyroidism as stable. From RNA transcripts, TCR beta CDR3 regions were amplified. Primed by the HTBI set, a first-round RT-PCR was run on the TCR CDR3. TCRdb ran MiXCR on the multiplex PCR reads and lists one entry per CDR3 protein. The data hold approximately 330,000 distinct CDR3 sequences, with roughly 18% observed a single time. This clonotype has at least ten counts.

Sequencing used blood. This TCR derives from a woman aged 50 to 60 with Graves' hyperthyroidism. The chain carries TRBV11-2 and TRBJ2-5, with D unresolved. CDR3 region: CASSLVSASWYF. CDR3 bases: TGTGCCAGCAGCTTAGTGAGCGCCTCATGGTACTTC.